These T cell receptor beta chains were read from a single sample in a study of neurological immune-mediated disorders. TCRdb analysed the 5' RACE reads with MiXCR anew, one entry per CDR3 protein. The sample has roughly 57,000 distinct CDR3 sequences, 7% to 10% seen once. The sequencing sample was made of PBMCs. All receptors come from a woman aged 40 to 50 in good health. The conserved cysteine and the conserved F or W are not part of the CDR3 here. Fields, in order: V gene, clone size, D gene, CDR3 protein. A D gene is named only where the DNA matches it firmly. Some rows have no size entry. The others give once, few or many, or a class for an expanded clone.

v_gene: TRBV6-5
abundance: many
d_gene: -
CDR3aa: ASRRGGDEQF

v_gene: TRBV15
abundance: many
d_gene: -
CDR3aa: ATSNFVGSFSGANVLT

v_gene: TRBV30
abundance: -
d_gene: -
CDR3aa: AWTRTIYNSPLH

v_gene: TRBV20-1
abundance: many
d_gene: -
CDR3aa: SAPETGAKNIQY

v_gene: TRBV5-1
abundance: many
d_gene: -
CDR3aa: ASRAGEAGELF

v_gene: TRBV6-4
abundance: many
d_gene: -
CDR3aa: ASSDPGEKLVGYNEQF

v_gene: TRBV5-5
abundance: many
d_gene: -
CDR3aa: ASSEAVRWTNYGYT

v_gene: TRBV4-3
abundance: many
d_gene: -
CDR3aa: ASSQGSSTARANYGYT

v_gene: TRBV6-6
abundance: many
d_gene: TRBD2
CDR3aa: ASSSGGMGTDTQY

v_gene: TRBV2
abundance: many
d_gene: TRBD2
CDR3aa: ASTGLAGARDEQF

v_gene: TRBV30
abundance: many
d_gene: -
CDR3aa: AWSVDVNQPQH

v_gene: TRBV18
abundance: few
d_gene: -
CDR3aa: ASSPRHGLNTEAF

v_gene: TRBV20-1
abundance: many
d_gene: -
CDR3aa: SARGRGRNGYT

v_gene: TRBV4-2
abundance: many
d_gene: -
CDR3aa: ASSQYHGGMREQY

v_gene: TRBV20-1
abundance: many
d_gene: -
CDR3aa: SASSDTEAF

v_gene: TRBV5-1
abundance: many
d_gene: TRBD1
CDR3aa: ASSPQGNGAQPQH

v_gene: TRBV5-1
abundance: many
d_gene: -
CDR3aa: ASSLDRYEQY

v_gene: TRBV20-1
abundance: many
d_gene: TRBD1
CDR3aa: SAPTGGWGTEAF

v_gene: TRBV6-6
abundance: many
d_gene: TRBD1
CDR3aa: ASRTSDRGDAEAF

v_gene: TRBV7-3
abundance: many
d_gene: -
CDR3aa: ASSLSAGGIDTQY

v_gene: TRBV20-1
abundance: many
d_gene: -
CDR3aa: SARRDRSRRGGEQY

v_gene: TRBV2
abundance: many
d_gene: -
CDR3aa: ASRITRTHGANVLT

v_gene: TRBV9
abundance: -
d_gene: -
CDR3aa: ASSVTGLPYEQY

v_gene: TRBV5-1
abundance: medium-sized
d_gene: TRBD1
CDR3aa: ASSLRTGMGEPQH

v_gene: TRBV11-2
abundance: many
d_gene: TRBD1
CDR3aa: ASSIGQGLNHQPQH

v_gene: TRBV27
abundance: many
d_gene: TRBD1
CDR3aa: ASSLTGDDTEAF

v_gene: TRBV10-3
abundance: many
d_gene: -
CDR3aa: AITPEGGQPQH

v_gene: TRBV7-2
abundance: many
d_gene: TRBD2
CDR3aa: ASSLVGLAGSSYNEQF

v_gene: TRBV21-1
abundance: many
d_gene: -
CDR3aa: ASSAQGYEQY

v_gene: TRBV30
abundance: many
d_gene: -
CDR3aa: AWSVSGTLNEQF

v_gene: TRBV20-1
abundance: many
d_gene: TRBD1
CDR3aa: SASDRGANTEAF

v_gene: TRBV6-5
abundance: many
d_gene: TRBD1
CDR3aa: ASSPQGAVGYT

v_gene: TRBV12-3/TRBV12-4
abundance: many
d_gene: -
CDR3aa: ASSWGGFGGNTIY

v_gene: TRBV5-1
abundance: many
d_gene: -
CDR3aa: ASSLGLGISYEQY

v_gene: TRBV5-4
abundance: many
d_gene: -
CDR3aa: ASSPTPTGIHEQY

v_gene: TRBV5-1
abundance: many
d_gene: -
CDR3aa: ASSAHAGFDTGELF

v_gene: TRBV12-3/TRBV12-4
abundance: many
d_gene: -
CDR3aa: ASSLRRLNYGYT

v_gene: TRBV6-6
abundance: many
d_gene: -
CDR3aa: ASSLTASTDTQY

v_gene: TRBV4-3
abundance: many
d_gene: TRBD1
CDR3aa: ASSQDWVGTGGEQY

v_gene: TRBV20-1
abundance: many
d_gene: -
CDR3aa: SAPVYDKLTDTQY

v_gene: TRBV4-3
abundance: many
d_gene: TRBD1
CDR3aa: ASRRGIGQGASGYT

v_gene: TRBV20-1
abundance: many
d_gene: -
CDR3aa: SAARAGTRNTEAF

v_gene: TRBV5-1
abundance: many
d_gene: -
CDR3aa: ATQGTGELF

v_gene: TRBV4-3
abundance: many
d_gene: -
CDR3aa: ASSQERGSSSYNEQF

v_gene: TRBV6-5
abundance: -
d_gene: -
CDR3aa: ASSYEGSYGYT